The entry below describes one T cell receptor beta chain. Patients who had autoimmune disease history or got systemic immunosuppression were left out. The data are from a study of OX40 agonist ivuxolimab in advanced cancers. At the level of the study: Past anti-PD-1, anti-PD-L1 or anti-CTLA-4 therapy was accepted, and approximately 40% had received some.

The table came from immunoSEQ multiplex PCR; TCRdb's copy has only in-frame clones and leaves some out. The table includes fewer than 100,000 clones, more than 80% detected once. The germline V gene has CDR1 MDHEN and CDR2 SYDVKM. The CDR3 is 13 amino acids. V was clipped by 10 bases and J by 8 bases, with 15 bases between them. The material was CD4+ or CD8+ T cells sorted from blood, obtained in a trial of the OX40 agonist ivuxolimab. The sequence was obtained from an adult with an advanced solid tumor such as melanoma, head and neck, liver or kidney cancer. The V call is TRBV28, the J call TRBJ1-6; D unclear. The CDR3 region has the DNA TGTGCCACCGAATTTAGGTTATATTCACCCCTCCACTTT. Translated, it gives CATEFRLYSPLHF.